The text below deals with one T cell receptor (beta chain). Its antigen is as yet unknown. CDR1 is GTSNPN and CDR2 is SVGIG in the germline V gene (reference sequence). CDR3 length equals 16 residues. V lost 0 bases, J lost 0 bases, and 11 bases lay in between. These data belong to a study of T cell clonotyping in hematopoietic cell transplantation. For the study at large: Samples: about 28 days before transplant, then days 30, 100 and 180 after. Findings and caveats of the study: Recipient TCR diversity dropped after transplant; expanded clonotypes rose from day 30 to 180. Few recipient clonotypes overlapped donors; over 95% were de novo at given depth.

Some clones are missing from TCRdb's copy, which holds only in-frame ones; the method was immunoSEQ multiplex PCR. Here the sample spans some 14,000 clones, about three fifths being singletons. V is TRBV30 and J is TRBJ2-2; possibly TRBD1 for D (5 bases). This clonotype originated in a human donor who either received an allogeneic hematopoietic cell transplant for a myeloid malignancy or was a related donor (not recorded which). Some clones in this sample may be carry-over from other donors' samples. Sequencing was done on a sample of PBMCs. This CDR3 is CAWSVQLGANTGELFF. CDR3 DNA: TGTGCCTGGAGTGTACAGTTAGGGGCGAACACCGGGGAGCTGTTTTTT. Together with reference TRBV30 and TRBJ2-2, the CDR3 gives the full variable domain: SQTIHQWPATLVQPVGSPLSLECTVEGTSNPNLYWYRQAAGRGLQLLFYSVGIGQISSEVPQNLSASRPQDRQFILSSKKLLLSDSGFYLCAWSVQLGANTGELFFGEGSRLTVL.